Below, 25 T cell receptor beta chains from the same sample are listed, as sequenced in a study of T cells in Graves' hyperthyroidism and ophthalmopathy. RNA transcripts gave rise to amplified TCR beta CDR3 regions. Carried out on the TCR CDR3, a first-round RT-PCR used the HTBI primer set. TCRdb ran MiXCR on the multiplex PCR reads and lists one entry per CDR3 protein. The sample has some 350,000 distinct CDR3 sequences, 12% to 15% seen once. The sequenced sample was blood. All receptors derive from a woman aged 55-70 years with Graves' ophthalmopathy.

This clonotype was recorded a few times. A single base separates this from a much larger clone, so it may be a read error. The chain has TRBV7-8 and TRBJ2-2; 9 nucleotides match TRBD2. V lost 5 bases and J lost 6; bases outside the gene matches: 10. CDR3 size: 16 residues. Germline CDR1 SGHVS, CDR2 FQNEAQ. In DNA form, the CDR3 reads TGTGCCAGCAGCCCACGGACTAGCGCCTTCGCCGGGGAGCTGTTTTTT. Its protein is CASSPRTSAFAGELFF.

This clonotype was observed many times. The chain employs TRBV28 and TRBJ2-6; either TRBD1 or TRBD2 may fit D (5 bases each). Germline CDR1 reads MDHEN; CDR2 reads SYDVKM. This CDR3 comprises 17 residues. With 7 bases removed from V and 1 base from J, the gap between germline ends came to 17 bases. CDR3 bases: TGTGCCAGCACCTCCCGGGGCAGCCCATCTGGGGCCAACGTCCTGACTTTC. This codes for CASTSRGSPSGANVLTF.

This clonotype turned up a few times. The V gene is TRBV5-5, the J gene TRBJ2-5; 8 positions match TRBD2. Germline V gives CDR1 SGHKS, CDR2 YYEKEE (reference sequence). V was pared by 0 bases and J by 5 bases, with 6 bases of the junction left unmatched. The CDR3 contains 15 residues. In DNA, the CDR3 is TGTGCCAGCAGCTTGGCTGGGGCGGGGGGCGAGACCCAGTACTTC. Translation: CASSLAGAGGETQYF.

This clonotype was recorded at least ten times. This chain uses TRBV3-1 with TRBJ2-5; D unclear. This CDR3 spans 12 amino acids. Looked up from germline, CDR1 is LGHDT and CDR2 is YNNKEL (reference sequence). Trimming shortened V by 0 bases and J by 6 bases, and 5 bases separated the two germline ends. Here the CDR3 DNA reads TGTGCCAGCAGCCAAGATCGAAAGACCCAGTACTTC. Translating it yields CASSQDRKTQYF.

About this clonotype: This may stem from a read error, because a much larger clone lies one nucleotide away. The J gene is TRBJ1-5, the V gene TRBV18, with D maybe TRBD1 (5 bases). The CDR3 is made up of 16 amino acids. Germline V gene lookup returns CDR1 KGHSH and CDR2 LQKENI. The V end lost 3 bases, the J end lost 2 bases, and 14 bases lay between the germline ends. The CDR3 coding sequence is TGTGCCAGCTCACCGATGGGGGTCGGGGGCAATCAGCCCCAGCATTTT. Amino acids: CASSPMGVGGNQPQHF.

This clonotype has ten or more counts. The chain uses TRBV28 and TRBJ2-7; the D gene is possibly TRBD2 (5 bases). This CDR3 comprises 14 residues. Germline assignment: CDR1 MDHEN and CDR2 SYDVKM. V lost 5 bases and J lost 2, with 13 bases in between. CDR3 in DNA: TGTGCCAGCAGTCCGGGAAGTCCTCCCTACGAGCAGTACTTC. It yields the protein CASSPGSPPYEQYF.

This clonotype showed up just a few times. The chain employs TRBV28 and TRBJ2-5; 8 bases align to TRBD2. Trimming removed 3 bases from V and 5 bases from J; junction bases left unmatched: 11. Germline V gene sequence: CDR1 MDHEN, CDR2 SYDVKM. The CDR3 sequence is 16 residues long. The CDR3 here is CASSFKRSGGPETQYF. Written as DNA, the CDR3 is TGTGCCAGCAGTTTCAAACGGTCGGGAGGGCCGGAGACCCAGTACTTC.

Only a few counts were recorded for this clonotype. This chain connects TRBV18 to TRBJ1-6, with no clear D. Deletions cut 3 bases from V and 8 bases from J, with 11 bases between. Germline assignment: CDR1 KGHSH and CDR2 LQKENI. This CDR3 is 14 amino acids long. In DNA, the CDR3 is TGTGCCAGCTCACCCTCTCTAAGAGATTCACCCCTCCACTTT. It encodes CASSPSLRDSPLHF.

This clonotype has only a few counts. CDR3 bases: TGTGCCAGCCAAGGACAGGGCAATTCACCCCTCCACTTT. Amino acid sequence: CASQGQGNSPLHF. J is TRBJ1-6 and V is TRBV2, with TRBD1 matching 8 bases. The CDR3 totals 13 residues. J gave up 7 bases and V 8 bases, and 4 bases lay outside the gene matches. Germline lookup yields CDR1 SNHLY and CDR2 FYNNEI. Full variable domain (rest looked up from reference TRBV2 and TRBJ1-6): EPEVTQTPSHQVTQMGQEVILRCVPISNHLYFYWYRQILGQKVEFLVSFYNNEISEKSEIFDDQFSVERPDGSNFTLKIRSTKLEDSAMYFCASQGQGNSPLHFGNGTRLTVT.

The chain recombines TRBV7-7 with TRBJ2-5; D remains unclear. Germline CDR1 SSHAT, CDR2 FNYEAQ (reference sequence). The CDR3 is 15 amino acids. Between the trimmed V and J ends, which lost 1 base and 6 bases, there was a span of 15 bases. CDR3 sequence (DNA): TGTGCCAGCAGCTTAGGTCCTACCCAGACGCAGACCCAGTACTTC. Amino acids: CASSLGPTQTQTQYF.

This clonotype appeared a few times. The rearrangement uses TRBV6-1 and TRBJ2-1; 8 nucleotides align to TRBD1. Germline trimming cut 4 bases from V and 3 bases from J; bases unmatched to any gene: 5. CDR3 length: 15 amino acids. Looked up from germline, CDR1 is MNHNS and CDR2 is SASEGT. This CDR3 is CASSGGQGGYNEQFF. DNA for the CDR3: TGTGCCAGCAGTGGAGGACAGGGTGGCTACAATGAGCAGTTCTTC.

This clonotype appeared many times. The V gene is TRBV6-2 or TRBV6-3, the J gene TRBJ2-7; 11 bases fit TRBD2. Germline V gene data show CDR1 as MNHEY and CDR2 as SVGEGT. V was pared by 6 bases and J by 2 bases, with 6 bases of the junction left unmatched. The CDR3 extends over 15 amino acids. CDR3 sequence reads: CASRRTSGSTYEQYF. In DNA form, the CDR3 reads TGTGCCAGCAGACGTACTAGCGGGAGCACCTACGAGCAGTACTTC.

This clonotype was found many times. This rearrangement joins TRBV28 to TRBJ1-6; no reliable D call. This CDR3 has 13 amino acids. The germline V and J ends were trimmed by 10 bases and 9 bases, with 16 bases remaining between them. Per germline, CDR1 MDHEN and CDR2 SYDVKM. The CDR3 nucleotides are TGTGCCACCACTGAGGGCGCCGGTTCACCCCTCCACTTT. As protein: CATTEGAGSPLHF.

V gene TRBV5-5 combines with J gene TRBJ2-5; 8 bases line up with TRBD1. This CDR3 is built from 17 residues. Germline trimming cut 0 bases from V and 2 bases from J; bases unmatched to any gene: 9. Germline CDR1 and CDR2: SGHKS and YYEKEE (reference sequence). CDR3 region: CASSLAHARGLQETQYF. CDR3 in DNA: TGTGCCAGCAGCTTGGCCCACGCCAGGGGGCTTCAAGAGACCCAGTACTTC.

This clonotype was counted many times. This chain links TRBV7-3 with TRBJ2-1; 10 nucleotides agree with TRBD2. Losses at the gene ends were 2 bases for V and 4 bases for J; bases not matched to a gene: 5. The CDR3 is 16 amino acids. CDR1 and CDR2 from the germline V gene are SGHTA and FQGTGA. The CDR3 bases are TGTGCCAGCAGCTTACTAGCGGGAGCTGATTACAATGAGCAGTTCTTC. Translating gives CASSLLAGADYNEQFF.

This clonotype was picked up many times. The rearrangement uses TRBV12-3 or TRBV12-4 and TRBJ1-1; unclear D gene. V lost 3 bases and J 6 bases, leaving 8 bases between the germline ends. The CDR3 is 12 residues long. In nucleotides, the CDR3 is TGTGCCAGCAGTTTTCGCAGTTCTGAAGCTTTCTTT. Protein sequence: CASSFRSSEAFF.

The CDR3 loop is CASSSPVMREPGELFF. The DNA for the CDR3 is TGCGCCAGCAGCTCGCCGGTGATGAGAGAGCCCGGGGAGCTGTTTTTT. The chain couples TRBV5-1 to TRBJ2-2; D is undetermined. This CDR3 contains 16 residues. V was clipped by 3 bases and J by 6 bases, with 18 bases between them. Germline V gives CDR1 SGHRS, CDR2 YFSETQ.

This clonotype was seen ten or more times. This chain uses TRBV20-1 with TRBJ2-1; 14 nucleotides match TRBD2. The CDR3 is 15 residues long. With 6 bases clipped from V and 10 bases from J, the junction kept 11 bases outside the gene matches. Germline values: CDR1 DFQATT, CDR2 SNEGSKA (reference sequence). The chain's CDR3 is CSAPDRGTSGREQFF. CDR3 nucleotide sequence: TGCAGTGCACCAGACAGGGGGACTAGCGGGAGAGAGCAGTTCTTC.

This clonotype turned up a few times. V and J are TRBV28 and TRBJ1-2, with TRBD1 identical over 9 bases. Germline assignment: CDR1 MDHEN and CDR2 SYDVKM. The CDR3 contains 15 residues. V trimming: 8 bases; J trimming: 6 bases; junction bases outside the gene matches: 13. The CDR3 loop is CASGPPGTGIDGYTF. The CDR3 DNA reads as TGTGCCAGCGGTCCGCCCGGGACAGGGATTGATGGCTACACCTTC.

Many counts were recorded for this clonotype. This rearrangement joins TRBV5-1 to TRBJ2-5; 7 bases are a match to TRBD1. The CDR3 consists of 12 residues. The V and J ends lost 3 bases and 9 bases, in that order; junction bases with no gene match: 5. Germline values: CDR1 SGHRS, CDR2 YFSETQ. The CDR3 spells CASSSKGTAQYF. Here the CDR3 DNA reads TGCGCCAGCAGCTCGAAGGGGACAGCCCAGTACTTC.

J is TRBJ1-2 and V is TRBV7-9, with D possibly TRBD1 on 5 matching bases. Germline CDR1 SEHNR, CDR2 FQNEAQ (reference sequence). The CDR3 has 16 residues. V shed 5 bases and J shed 6 bases, with 22 bases lying between them. CDR3 sequence (DNA): TGTGCCAGCAGCGAAGCTTACGGCAGGGAACCGGATGGCTACACCTTC. Its translation is CASSEAYGREPDGYTF.

This clonotype has ten or more counts. V is TRBV30 and J is TRBJ1-4; D not certain. Germline V gene data show CDR1 as GTSNPN and CDR2 as SVGIG (reference sequence). The CDR3 is made up of 15 amino acids. V shed 1 base and J shed 1 base, with 10 bases lying between them. The CDR3, as DNA: TGTGCCTGGAGTGCTGGCCTGGAAACTAATGAAAAACTGTTTTTT. Its translation: CAWSAGLETNEKLFF.

At least ten counts were recorded for this clonotype. V is TRBV3-1 and J is TRBJ1-4; no definite D call. CDR3 size: 14 residues. Trimming removed 2 bases from V and 4 bases from J, with 8 bases in between. Germline V lookup: CDR1 LGHDT, CDR2 YNNKEL (reference sequence). This CDR3 reads CASSQPDLNEKLFF. The CDR3 coding sequence is TGTGCCAGCAGCCAACCGGACCTTAATGAAAAACTGTTTTTT.

The rearrangement links TRBV19 to TRBJ2-1; TRBD1 or TRBD2 may be the D gene (6 bases each). The length of the CDR3 is 15 residues. Germline V lookup: CDR1 LNHDA, CDR2 SQIVND (reference sequence). The ends were cut back, 1 base at V and 5 bases at J, with 12 bases in the middle. The CDR3 DNA is TGTGCCAGTAGTATAGCTCGGGGGCTCAACAATGAGCAGTTCTTC. Its translation: CASSIARGLNNEQFF.

This chain connects TRBV7-8 to TRBJ1-1; D perhaps matches TRBD1 (6 bases). V was pared by 4 bases and J by 4 bases, with 19 bases between. Germline-derived CDR1 and CDR2 are SGHVS and FQNEAQ. This CDR3 is built from 16 residues. CDR3 in DNA: TGTGCCAGCAGCTCTAGCCCGGTACAGGGTAGCACTGAAGCTTTCTTT. This sequence encodes CASSSSPVQGSTEAFF.